Below are 30 T cell receptor beta chains sequenced from a single sample in a study of T cells in Graves' hyperthyroidism and ophthalmopathy. TCR beta CDR3 regions were amplified from RNA. HTBI primers were employed in a first-round RT-PCR of the TCR CDR3. Each CDR3 protein is one row after TCRdb ran MiXCR on the multiplex PCR reads. The sample shows roughly 380,000 distinct CDR3 sequences, approximately 15% of them seen only once. Sequenced material: blood. The receptors were gathered from a man between 25 and 39 years old with Graves' hyperthyroidism that later progressed to Graves' ophthalmopathy.

The chain combines TRBV9 with TRBJ2-7; possible D gene TRBD1, 5 bases. Germline V gene lookup returns CDR1 SGDLS and CDR2 YYNGEE. This CDR3 comprises 15 residues. V lost 0 bases, J lost 3 bases, and 13 bases lay in between. The CDR3 DNA reads as TGTGCCAGCAGCGTAGTGTCAGGGTCGCTCTACGAGCAGTACTTC. Translated, it gives CASSVVSGSLYEQYF.

With respect to this clonotype: A much larger clone is a single base away; this may be a read error. The J gene is TRBJ2-3, the V gene TRBV20-1; weak D call: TRBD1 (5 bases). Germline CDR1 is DFQATT and CDR2 is SNEGSKA (reference sequence). The CDR3 spans 13 residues. The CDR3 DNA follows: TGCAGTGCTAGAGGGCAGATGACAGATACGCATTATTTT. This sequence encodes CSARGQMTDTHYF.

Concerning this clonotype itself: A read error is possible here, since a much larger clone lies one base away. The chain carries TRBV15 and TRBJ2-6; 11 bases map to TRBD1. This CDR3 contains 16 residues. The germline V gene encodes CDR1 LNHNV and CDR2 YYDKDF (reference sequence). Here the CDR3 reads CATGGQGVSGASVLTF. CDR3 nucleotides: TGTGCCACCGGGGGACAGGGGGTCTCTGGGGCCAGCGTCCTGACTTTC.

The chain combines TRBV3-1 with TRBJ2-3, with D tentatively TRBD2 (5 bases). Germline lookup yields CDR1 LGHDT and CDR2 YNNKEL (reference sequence). Trimming removed 1 base from V and 1 base from J, with 21 bases in between. There are 19 residues in the CDR3. CDR3 bases: TGTGCCAGCAGCCAAGTGAGGCCCCAGGCGGGCATGGGCACAGATACGCAGTATTTT. Translating it yields CASSQVRPQAGMGTDTQYF.

This clonotype appeared a few times. J is TRBJ2-7 and V is TRBV7-9; the D gene is possibly TRBD2 (5 bases). CDR3 length: 14 residues. Looked up from germline, CDR1 is SEHNR and CDR2 is FQNEAQ (reference sequence). V was pared by 2 bases and J by 2 bases, with 10 bases between. For the CDR3, the DNA is TGTGCCAGCAGCTTACTTTCCGGGACCTACGAGCAGTACTTC. Translation gives CASSLLSGTYEQYF.

This clonotype was found many times. The chain couples TRBV28 to TRBJ2-7; TRBD1 matches 10 bases. Germline CDR1 reads MDHEN; CDR2 reads SYDVKM. V was clipped by 5 bases and J by 4 bases; unmatched bases: 8. The CDR3 has 15 amino acids. The CDR3 spells CASSISGTGVYEQYF. DNA for the CDR3: TGTGCCAGCAGTATTTCCGGGACAGGGGTATACGAGCAGTACTTC.

This clonotype was seen more than once but under ten times. The chain joins TRBV18 to TRBJ2-7; perhaps TRBD2 as D (5 bases). This CDR3 comprises 17 residues. CDR1 is KGHSH and CDR2 is LQKENI in the germline V gene. Trimming removed 5 bases at V and 2 bases at J, with 22 bases between. DNA for the CDR3: TGTGCCAGCTCAGGTACGGGGAGATTGGATCGGCCCTACGAGCAGTACTTC. Translated, it gives CASSGTGRLDRPYEQYF.

This chain joins TRBV20-1 and TRBJ2-3; 8 bases line up with TRBD2. V dropped 4 bases and J dropped 0; count of bases not matched to a gene: 9. CDR3 length: 16 residues. Germline CDR1 DFQATT, CDR2 SNEGSKA (reference sequence). CDR3 loop: CSAKGSGGFSTDTQYF. CDR3 nucleotides: TGCAGTGCTAAGGGAAGCGGGGGCTTTAGCACAGATACGCAGTATTTT.

This rearrangement joins TRBV6-1 to TRBJ2-2; TRBD2 agrees at 16 bases. The CDR3 contains 17 residues. The V gene's germline CDR1 is MNHNS and CDR2 SASEGT. Trimming removed 5 bases from V and 5 bases from J; junction bases left unmatched: 5. CDR3 bases: TGTGCCAGCAGTAAGGGACTAGCGGGGGGGCTGACCGGGGAGCTGTTTTTT. Translated, it gives CASSKGLAGGLTGELFF.

This clonotype has a handful of counts. This chain links TRBV7-9 with TRBJ2-3; D unresolved. The V gene lost 1 base and the J gene lost 0 bases, with 5 bases spanning the gap. Germline-derived CDR1 and CDR2 are SEHNR and FQNEAQ (reference sequence). This CDR3 is 14 amino acids long. CDR3: CASSLEQSTDTQYF. In DNA form, the CDR3 reads TGTGCCAGCAGCTTAGAGCAGAGCACAGATACGCAGTATTTT.

The gene calls are TRBV14 and TRBJ2-6; maybe TRBD1 (6 bases). The length of the CDR3 is 16 residues. Trimming removed 4 bases from V and 0 bases from J, with 10 bases in between. The germline CDR1 and CDR2 sequences are SGHDN and FVKESK. CDR3 coding DNA: TGTGCCAGCAGCCGTCACAGGGTCTCTGGGGCCAACGTCCTGACTTTC. Residues: CASSRHRVSGANVLTF.

CDR3 residues: CASSLRGPSGNTIYF. CDR3 DNA: TGTGCCAGCAGCTTACGGGGGCCCTCTGGAAACACCATATATTTT. This rearrangement joins TRBV11-3 to TRBJ1-3, with D possibly matching TRBD1 (6 bases). This CDR3 has 15 amino acids. Germline V gene sequence: CDR1 SGHNT, CDR2 YENEEA. Deletions cut 2 bases from V and 0 bases from J, with 8 bases between. The full variable domain, completed using reference TRBV11-3 and TRBJ1-3, is EAGVVQSPRYKIIEKKQPVAFWCNPISGHNTLYWYLQNLGQGPELLIRYENEEAVDDSQLPKDRFSAERLKGVDSTLKIQPAELGDSAVYLCASSLRGPSGNTIYFGEGSWLTVV.

This chain joins TRBV9 and TRBJ1-6; D not certain. The CDR3 is made up of 13 amino acids. Germline values: CDR1 SGDLS, CDR2 YYNGEE. The ends were cut back, 0 bases at V and 5 bases at J, with 3 bases in the middle. The CDR3 spells CASSVVDNSPLHF. Here the CDR3 DNA reads TGTGCCAGCAGCGTAGTGGATAATTCACCCCTCCACTTT.

This clonotype showed up many times. The chain is built from TRBV28 and TRBJ2-3, with D perhaps given as TRBD1 or TRBD2 (5 bases each). Deletions cut 6 bases from V and 0 bases from J, with 10 bases between. The germline gives CDR1 MDHEN, CDR2 SYDVKM. CDR3 length equals 14 residues. In DNA, the CDR3 is TGTGCCAGCAGAACGGGACGGAGCACAGATACGCAGTATTTT. The encoded protein is CASRTGRSTDTQYF.

In its sample, this clonotype was seen many times. The genes are TRBV6-1 and TRBJ1-1; 7 bases are a match to TRBD1. The CDR3 contains 15 residues. V trimming: 6 bases; J trimming: 0 bases; junction bases outside the gene matches: 7. The germline gives CDR1 MNHNS, CDR2 SASEGT. CDR3 region: CASSLRQGLNTEAFF. In nucleotides, the CDR3 is TGTGCCAGCAGCTTGAGACAGGGACTGAACACTGAAGCTTTCTTT.

There are many counts of this clonotype. The chain combines TRBV19 with TRBJ2-3; either TRBD1 or TRBD2 may supply D (5 bases each). Trimming took off 5 bases at V and 0 bases at J, with 15 bases between the two ends. This CDR3 is 16 amino acids long. Germline V lookup: CDR1 LNHDA, CDR2 SQIVND (reference sequence). The CDR3 DNA sequence: TGTGCCAGTAGTGCAAGGGACGGAGCTAGCACAGATACGCAGTATTTT. This translates into CASSARDGASTDTQYF. The entire variable domain, with the rest obtained from reference TRBV19 and TRBJ2-3, is as follows: DGGITQSPKYLFRKEGQNVTLSCEQNLNHDAMYWYRQDPGQGLRLIYYSQIVNDFQKGDIAEGYSVSREKKESFPLTVTSAQKNPTAFYLCASSARDGASTDTQYFGPGTRLTVL.

Ten or more counts support this clonotype. V is TRBV11-2 and J is TRBJ2-7; 8 nucleotides agree with TRBD1. Trimming cost V 1 base and J 0 bases; bases outside gene matches: 8. The V gene's germline CDR1 is SGHAT and CDR2 FQNNGV. The CDR3 is 17 residues long. DNA for the CDR3: TGTGCCAGCAGCTTAGGGCGGCTCGGACAGGGCTCCTACGAGCAGTACTTC. Its translation: CASSLGRLGQGSYEQYF.

The chain uses TRBV9 and TRBJ1-6; 9 bases fit TRBD1. The CDR3 covers 14 residues. Germline lookup yields CDR1 SGDLS and CDR2 YYNGEE. V was pared by 3 bases and J by 9 bases, with 4 bases of the junction left unmatched. CDR3 protein: CASSAQGASSPLHF. The CDR3 DNA follows: TGTGCCAGCAGCGCACAGGGGGCGAGTTCACCCCTCCACTTT.

The CDR3, as DNA: TGCGCCAGCAGCCCAATTACGTTCTCTAACTATGGCTACACCTTC. As protein: CASSPITFSNYGYTF. This chain connects TRBV4-1 to TRBJ1-2, with D hard to call. Trimming shortened V by 4 bases and J by 0 bases, and 12 bases separated the two germline ends. The CDR3 is 15 amino acids. CDR1 is MGHRA and CDR2 is YSYEKL in the germline V gene.

The chain uses TRBV11-2 and TRBJ1-1, with TRBD1 identical over 7 bases. The ends lost 5 bases at V and 6 bases at J; junction bases unmatched: 15. Looked up from germline, CDR1 is SGHAT and CDR2 is FQNNGV. The CDR3 covers 16 residues. The DNA of the CDR3 is TGTGCCAGCAGCCCCGGCCCAGGGGGACATAGTTCTGAAGCTTTCTTT. Protein: CASSPGPGGHSSEAFF.

About this clonotype: A much larger clonotype is one base distant, so this may be a read error. This rearrangement joins TRBV12-3 or TRBV12-4 to TRBJ1-2, with 10 bases identical to TRBD1. The junction had 8 bases not matched to a gene; V was cut back by 7 bases and J by 3 bases. The CDR3 loop spans 15 amino acids. CDR3 amino acids: CASNSLGTGDYGYTF. The CDR3, as DNA: TGTGCCAGCAATTCACTCGGGACAGGGGACTATGGCTACACCTTC.

At least ten counts were recorded for this clonotype. The chain recombines TRBV12-5 with TRBJ2-2; TRBD2 matches 8 bases. The trim removed 5 bases at V and 3 bases at J, leaving 8 bases unmatched. The CDR3 has 16 amino acids. Germline-derived CDR1 and CDR2 are LGHNT and FRNRAP. Here the CDR3 reads CASGTPGTSYTGELFF. The DNA of the CDR3 is TGTGCTAGTGGTACCCCCGGGACTAGTTACACCGGGGAGCTGTTTTTT.

CDR3 residues: CASSWAFSAKNYNEQFF. CDR3 coding DNA: TGTGCCAGCAGCTGGGCCTTCTCGGCGAAGAACTACAATGAGCAGTTCTTC. This sequence joins TRBV5-6 and TRBJ2-1, with no clear D. The CDR3 has 17 amino acids. Germline loops: CDR1 SGHDT, CDR2 YYEEEE. V gave up 3 bases and J gave up 3 bases, with 19 bases separating them.

This clonotype was observed a handful of times. The chain couples TRBV18 to TRBJ2-7, with 7 bases lining up with TRBD1. There are 14 residues in the CDR3. The germline gives CDR1 KGHSH, CDR2 LQKENI. V lost 4 bases and J lost 3; bases outside the gene matches: 6. The CDR3 region has the DNA TGTGCCAGCTCACACGGACAGGAGAACTACGAGCAGTACTTC. Its translation is CASSHGQENYEQYF.

This clonotype was picked up many times. The CDR3 sequence is CASSSSLSGYTEAFF. The DNA of the CDR3 is TGTGCCAGCAGCTCCTCCCTTTCAGGCTACACTGAAGCTTTCTTT. The J gene is TRBJ1-1, the V gene TRBV7-9, with D unresolved. Trimming removed 4 bases at V and 3 bases at J, with 15 bases between. In germline, CDR1 is SEHNR, CDR2 FQNEAQ (reference sequence). This CDR3 has 15 amino acids.

In its sample, this clonotype was seen many times. The rearrangement joins TRBV7-2 to TRBJ2-7; D is uncertain. This CDR3 has 14 amino acids. Trimming stripped 3 bases from V and 0 bases from J, with 9 bases between. Germline values: CDR1 SGHTA, CDR2 FQGNSA. CDR3 DNA: TGTGCCAGCAGCTTTTACGGTAGCTCCTACGAGCAGTACTTC. As protein: CASSFYGSSYEQYF.

This clonotype was counted a few times. The chain links TRBV6-1 to TRBJ1-5; the match to TRBD1 covers 8 bases. V shed 5 bases and J 1 base; nucleotides not matched to a gene: 4. There are 15 residues in the CDR3. Per the germline V gene, CDR1 is MNHNS and CDR2 is SASEGT. The CDR3 sequence: CASSPQGASNQPQHF. CDR3 nucleotides: TGTGCCAGCAGTCCGCAGGGGGCAAGCAATCAGCCCCAGCATTTT.

The sample holds a few counts of this clonotype. The CDR3 spells CASSKGRGYNEQFF. The CDR3 DNA follows: TGTGCCAGTAGTAAGGGGCGGGGATACAATGAGCAGTTCTTC. The rearrangement links TRBV19 to TRBJ2-1; weak D call: TRBD2 (6 bases). The germline V and J ends were trimmed by 4 bases and 4 bases, with 11 bases remaining between them. Per the germline V gene, CDR1 is LNHDA and CDR2 is SQIVND (reference sequence). The CDR3 has 14 residues.

This clonotype was seen ten or more times. The gene calls are TRBV11-3 and TRBJ2-7; 9 bases fit TRBD1. This CDR3 comprises 15 residues. Per germline, CDR1 SGHNT and CDR2 YENEEA. Trimming took 4 bases from V and 0 from J; bases not matched to a gene: 4. This CDR3 is CASSSTGGFSYEQYF. The CDR3 DNA reads as TGTGCCAGCAGCTCGACAGGGGGTTTCTCCTACGAGCAGTACTTC.

This clonotype was counted many times. The rearrangement links TRBV6-1 to TRBJ2-5; D is unclear. V gave up 2 bases and J gave up 3 bases, with 7 bases separating them. Germline CDR1 reads MNHNS; CDR2 reads SASEGT. The CDR3 consists of 13 residues. CDR3 nucleotide sequence: TGTGCCAGCAGTGAAAAGGCGGAAGAGACCCAGTACTTC. Translation: CASSEKAEETQYF.